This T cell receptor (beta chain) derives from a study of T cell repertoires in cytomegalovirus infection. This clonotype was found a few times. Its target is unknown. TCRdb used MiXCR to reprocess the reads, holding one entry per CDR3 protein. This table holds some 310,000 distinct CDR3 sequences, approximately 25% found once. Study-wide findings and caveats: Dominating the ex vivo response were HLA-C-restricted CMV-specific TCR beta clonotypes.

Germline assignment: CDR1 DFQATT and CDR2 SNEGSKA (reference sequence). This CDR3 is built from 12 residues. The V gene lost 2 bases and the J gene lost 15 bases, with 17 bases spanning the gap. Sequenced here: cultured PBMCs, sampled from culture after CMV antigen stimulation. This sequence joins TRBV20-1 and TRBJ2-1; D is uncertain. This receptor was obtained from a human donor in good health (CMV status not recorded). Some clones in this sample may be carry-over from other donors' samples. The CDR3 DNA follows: TGCAGTGCTAGACTCCTTACCGTCGGAGTGTTCTTC. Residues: CSARLLTVGVFF.